The TCR beta chain described here comes from a study of graft-versus-host responses after intestinal transplantation. Study context: Multivisceral, liver-intestinal, or isolated intestinal transplants were received by the recipients. Among the recipients, all got anti-thymocyte globulin induction and then tacrolimus and steroids for roughly three years.

Regarding this clone: Antigen specificity is unknown.

Data came from immunoSEQ multiplex PCR; TCRdb stores just in-frame clones and leaves some out. Altogether several thousand clones are present, 72% being singletons, with the ten largest covering roughly 35%. Germline V CDR1 and CDR2: LGHNA, YSLEER. The CDR3 consists of 15 residues. Trimming stripped 4 bases from V and 5 bases from J, with 14 bases between. Whole-study results and caveats: Peak levels of circulating GvH clones tracked with early post-transplant HvG declines. Some GvH clones appeared in ileal mucosa or blood before recipient bone marrow.

This sequence was found in a human patient who received an intestinal transplant, so some T cells may come from the graft donor. Material: PBMCs, obtained roughly 540 days after intestinal transplant. This chain joins TRBV4-3 and TRBJ1-4; D not resolved. The CDR3 spells CASSLRTEQNEKLFF. In DNA, the CDR3 is TGCGCCAGCAGCCTTCGGACTGAGCAGAATGAAAAACTGTTTTTT.